This is a list of T cell receptor beta chains from one sample in a study of OX40 agonist ivuxolimab in advanced cancers. Libraries were prepared by immunoSEQ multiplex PCR; TCRdb keeps only in-frame clonotypes and omits some of them. In the table there are approximately 80,000 clones, 89% of which are singletons. The starting material was CD4+ or CD8+ T cells sorted from blood, obtained in a trial of the OX40 agonist ivuxolimab. The receptor set was obtained from an adult with an advanced solid tumor such as melanoma, head and neck, liver or kidney cancer. CDR3s include the opening cysteine and the closing phenylalanine or tryptophan. The D gene is left open where the match is weak.

D	J	V	CDR3	DNA
TRBD1	TRBJ1-2	TRBV30	CAWRIAGGVYGYTF	TGTGCCTGGAGAATTGCAGGGGGCGTCTATGGCTACACCTTC
.	TRBJ1-1	TRBV6-1	CASSEALGYPRTEAFF	TGTGCCAGCAGTGAAGCGCTGGGGTACCCTCGCACTGAAGCTTTCTTT
.	TRBJ2-2	TRBV25-1	CASRGGGNTGELFF	TGTGCCAGCAGAGGGGGGGGTAACACCGGGGAGCTGTTTTTT
.	TRBJ1-1	TRBV11-3	CASSSGALNTEAFF	TGTGCCAGCAGCTCTGGGGCGCTGAACACTGAAGCTTTCTTT
.	TRBJ2-7	TRBV5-1	CASSTETGIYEQYF	TGCGCCAGCAGCACGGAAACAGGTATCTACGAGCAGTACTTC
TRBD2	TRBJ2-1	TRBV7-2	CASSFLTSGSLNEQFF	TGTGCCAGCAGCTTTCTGACTAGCGGGAGTTTGAATGAGCAGTTCTTC
.	TRBJ1-2	TRBV5-1	CASSEGLIYGYTF	TGCGCCAGCAGCGAGGGTCTTATCTATGGCTACACCTTC
.	TRBJ2-5	TRBV15	CATSTPVSETQYF	TGTGCCACCAGCACCCCCGTTTCGGAGACCCAGTACTTC
.	TRBJ2-1	TRBV7-9	CASSSYPGPPYNEQFF	TGTGCCAGCAGCTCCTATCCGGGTCCCCCCTACAATGAGCAGTTCTTC
.	TRBJ2-7	TRBV4-1	CASSQDFAGRMYEQYF	TGCGCCAGCAGCCAAGATTTTGCGGGACGGATGTACGAGCAGTACTTC
.	TRBJ1-6	TRBV25-1	CASSAGTHNINPLHF	TGTGCCAGCAGTGCCGGGACACACAACATTAATCCCCTCCACTTT